A single sample gave rise to the 4 T cell receptor beta chains below, sequenced in a study of CD8 T cells in ankylosing spondylitis. TCRdb redid the calling of the 5' RACE reads with MiXCR, one entry per CDR3 protein. The table has about 250,000 distinct CDR3 sequences, roughly a third seen once. The sequencing input was blood, either unsorted or a sorted T cell fraction (not recorded which). The source is a male donor with ankylosing spondylitis or in good health (not recorded which).

The chain employs TRBV15 and TRBJ1-5, with TRBD1 matching over 10 bases. Germline lookup yields CDR1 LNHNV and CDR2 YYDKDF (reference sequence). The V and J ends lost 8 bases and 2 bases, in that order; junction bases with no gene match: 12. This CDR3 is 17 amino acids long. This CDR3 reads CATSRDRGGSGNQPQHF. In nucleotides, the CDR3 is TGTGCCACCTCCCGGGACAGGGGAGGGAGCGGCAATCAGCCCCAGCATTTT.

The chain has TRBV29-1 and TRBJ2-3; TRBD2 agrees at 8 bases. The CDR3 is 13 residues long. CDR1 is SQVTM and CDR2 is ANQGSEA in the germline V gene. The J segment lost 0 bases and the V segment lost 6 bases, leaving 2 bases of the junction unmatched. The CDR3 nucleotides are TGCAGCGTCCGGGAGGGGAGCACAGATACGCAGTATTTT. Translating it yields CSVREGSTDTQYF.

This sequence joins TRBV12-3 or TRBV12-4 and TRBJ1-2, with 9 bases that match TRBD1. V lost 6 bases, J lost 4 bases, and 9 bases stayed unmatched. The CDR3 spans 15 residues. CDR3 sequence: CASSQSDRGLYGYTF. In DNA form, the CDR3 reads TGTGCCAGCAGCCAATCGGACAGGGGCCTCTATGGCTACACCTTC.

The V gene is TRBV7-2, the J gene TRBJ2-7; D ambiguous. V lost 1 base and J lost 4, with 5 bases in between. Germline assignment: CDR1 SGHTA and CDR2 FQGNSA. CDR3 length equals 12 residues. DNA for the CDR3: TGTGCCAGCAGCTTAGTCTGGTACGAGCAGTACTTC. Amino acids: CASSLVWYEQYF.